One sample yielded the 20 T cell receptor beta chains listed below, sequenced in a study of blood T cell repertoires in COVID-19. Libraries were prepared by immunoSEQ multiplex PCR; TCRdb keeps only in-frame clonotypes and omits some of them. The repertoire consists of tens of thousands of clones, with about 90% occurring once and the leading ten covering 5.3%. The sequenced material came from peripheral blood. Every receptor here comes from a man aged 50-59 years with acute or convalescent COVID-19.

V usage is TRBV30 and J usage is TRBJ2-3; 7 bases align to TRBD2. The CDR3 runs 13 residues. The trim removed 8 bases at V and 0 bases at J, leaving 5 bases unmatched. From germline, CDR1 is GTSNPN and CDR2 SVGIG (reference sequence). The CDR3 DNA reads as TGTGCCATAGCTAGCGGTAGCACAGATACGCAGTATTTT. It translates to CAIASGSTDTQYF.

V usage is TRBV20-1 and J usage is TRBJ2-1, with TRBD1 matching 12 bases. V dropped 3 bases and J dropped 10; count of bases not matched to a gene: 13. Per germline, CDR1 DFQATT and CDR2 SNEGSKA (reference sequence). The CDR3 extends over 16 amino acids. CDR3 sequence reads: CSASKLRDRGLGEQFF. Written as DNA, the CDR3 is TGCAGTGCTAGTAAACTCCGGGACAGGGGGCTAGGGGAGCAGTTCTTC.

V and J are TRBV9 and TRBJ2-2; tentative D call: TRBD2 (6 bases). Trimming cost V 0 bases and J 0 bases, with 12 bases left between them. The CDR3 consists of 17 residues. Per germline, CDR1 SGDLS and CDR2 YYNGEE. The CDR3 protein is CASSVVRGEPNTGELFF. The CDR3 DNA reads TGTGCCAGCAGCGTAGTGCGGGGAGAACCGAACACCGGGGAGCTGTTTTTT. Drawing the rest from reference TRBV9 and TRBJ2-2, the complete variable domain is DSGVTQTPKHLITATGQRVTLRCSPRSGDLSVYWYQQSLDQGLQFLIQYYNGEERAKGNILERFSAQQFPDLHSELNLSSLELGDSALYFCASSVVRGEPNTGELFFGEGSRLTVL.

The genes are TRBV11-2 and TRBJ1-2; D ambiguous. CDR1 is SGHAT and CDR2 is FQNNGV in the germline V gene. V lost 4 bases and J lost 7, with 16 bases in between. The length of the CDR3 is 14 residues. This CDR3 reads CASSSPGRVGGYTF. CDR3 DNA: TGTGCCAGCAGCTCCCCGGGGAGGGTCGGTGGCTACACCTTC.

The V and J genes are TRBV5-1 and TRBJ2-7; tentative D call: TRBD2 (5 bases). The germline V gene encodes CDR1 SGHRS and CDR2 YFSETQ. Deletions cut 0 bases from V and 5 bases from J, with 12 bases between. This CDR3 contains 14 residues. CDR3 DNA: TGCGCCAGCAGCTTGGATCCGGGATGGGACGAGCAGTACTTC. Translated: CASSLDPGWDEQYF. The whole variable domain, remainder taken from reference TRBV5-1 and TRBJ2-7, is KAGVTQTPRYLIKTRGQQVTLSCSPISGHRSVSWYQQTPGQGLQFLFEYFSETQRNKGNFPGRFSGRQFSNSRSEMNVSTLELGDSALYLCASSLDPGWDEQYFGPGTRLTVT.

The chain recombines TRBV6-5 with TRBJ1-2, with 7 bases lining up with TRBD1. Trimming took 5 bases from V and 2 from J; bases not matched to a gene: 8. The CDR3 runs to 15 residues. The V gene's germline CDR1 is MNHEY and CDR2 SVGAGI. CDR3 amino acids: CASSPKPDRNYGYTF. The CDR3 DNA reads as TGTGCCAGCAGTCCAAAGCCGGACAGGAACTATGGCTACACCTTC.

This chain uses TRBV7-2 with TRBJ1-1; 10 nucleotides agree with TRBD1. This CDR3 region has 13 residues. CDR1 is SGHTA, CDR2 FQGNSA, per germline. J lost 5 bases, V lost 5 bases, and 2 bases had no gene match. The CDR3: CASSTGQGTEAFF. The CDR3 bases are TGTGCCAGCAGCACGGGACAGGGGACTGAAGCTTTCTTT.

The V and J genes are TRBV10-2 and TRBJ2-1, with D perhaps TRBD1 (5 bases). The germline V gene has CDR1 WSHSY and CDR2 SAAADI. V lost 6 bases and J 6 bases, leaving 18 bases between the germline ends. The CDR3 is made up of 15 amino acids. The CDR3 loop is CASRGVLDSSNEQFF. CDR3 sequence (DNA): TGCGCCAGCAGAGGGGTACTTGACTCAAGCAATGAGCAGTTCTTC.

The chain joins TRBV24-1 to TRBJ2-2; 12 nucleotides match TRBD2. V shed 4 bases and J 5 bases; nucleotides not matched to a gene: 1. The CDR3 is 15 amino acids. Germline-derived CDR1 and CDR2 are KGHDR and SFDVKD. CDR3 loop: CATSEGLAGTGELFF. For the CDR3, the DNA is TGTGCCACCAGTGAAGGACTAGCGGGAACCGGGGAGCTGTTTTTT.

This chain connects TRBV7-2 to TRBJ2-7; D is unclear. The CDR3 has 15 residues. With 5 bases removed from V and 12 bases from J, the gap between germline ends came to 26 bases. Germline CDR1 reads SGHTA; CDR2 reads FQGNSA. The CDR3 DNA sequence: TGTGCCAGCAGCCCTCGCGTACCTCCGAACGGAGTTCCGTACTTC. It codes for CASSPRVPPNGVPYF. The full variable domain, with the rest looked up from reference TRBV7-2 and TRBJ2-7, is GAGVSQSPSNKVTEKGKDVELRCDPISGHTALYWYRQSLGQGLEFLIYFQGNSAPDKSGLPSDRFSAERTGGSVSTLTIQRTQQEDSAVYLCASSPRVPPNGVPYFGPGTRLTVT.

The chain carries TRBV2 and TRBJ1-4, with D uncertain. The CDR3 is 13 amino acids. CDR1 and CDR2 (germline): SNHLY, FYNNEI. Trimming pared 8 bases from V and 8 bases from J, leaving 15 bases between. The CDR3 sequence: CASPRASREKLFF. The CDR3, as DNA: TGTGCCAGCCCGAGGGCGTCCAGAGAAAAACTGTTTTTT.

CDR3 coding DNA: TGCGCCAGCCGACAGGGGTGGAACACTGAAGCTTTCTTT. This encodes CASRQGWNTEAFF. The chain combines TRBV5-1 with TRBJ1-1; 8 bases agree with TRBD1. V lost 7 bases to trimming and J lost 1 base; unmatched junction nucleotides: 3. CDR3 length: 13 residues. CDR1 and CDR2 (germline): SGHRS, YFSETQ.

This chain connects TRBV7-6 to TRBJ2-1; 11 bases fit TRBD1. CDR1 SGHVS and CDR2 FNYEAQ come from the germline V gene. CDR3 length equals 18 residues. V gave up 4 bases and J gave up 5 bases; unmatched junction bases: 13. CDR3 sequence (DNA): TGTGCCAGCAGCTCCACGGACAGGGGGCGCGGGAAGAACAATGAGCAGTTCTTC. Translation: CASSSTDRGRGKNNEQFF.

The V and J genes are TRBV6-4 and TRBJ2-7, with 7 bases identical to TRBD2. The CDR3 spans 16 residues. Looked up from germline, CDR1 is MRHNA and CDR2 is SNTAGT. Trimming at V came to 0 bases and at J to 0 bases, leaving 5 bases not matched to a gene. The CDR3 reads CASSDSRAGTSYEQYF. The CDR3 DNA is TGTGCCAGCAGTGACTCGAGAGCGGGGACCTCCTACGAGCAGTACTTC.

The genes are TRBV19 and TRBJ1-1; D is undetermined. The CDR3 runs to 13 residues. The V end was cut by 3 bases, the J end by 4 bases, with 9 bases between. CDR1 and CDR2 (germline): LNHDA, SQIVND (reference sequence). The CDR3 DNA follows: TGTGCCAGTAGTATGACCCGGGGCACTGAAGCTTTCTTT. This encodes CASSMTRGTEAFF.

This chain uses TRBV19 with TRBJ1-1; D is unresolved. CDR1 is LNHDA and CDR2 is SQIVND in the germline V gene (reference sequence). CDR3 length: 14 residues. Deletions cut 1 base from V and 8 bases from J, with 14 bases between. CDR3 coding DNA: TGTGCCAGTAGTATAGTCTTCTCGGGGTCGGAAGCTTTCTTT. Translating gives CASSIVFSGSEAFF.

V usage is TRBV4-1 and J usage is TRBJ1-2; no reliable D call. CDR3 length equals 14 residues. The V end lost 1 base, the J end lost 8 bases, and 14 bases lay between the germline ends. The V gene's germline CDR1 is MGHRA and CDR2 YSYEKL. The CDR3 here is CASSQGPSQRGYTF. CDR3 nucleotide sequence: TGCGCCAGCAGCCAAGGCCCATCCCAGCGAGGCTACACCTTC.

This chain uses TRBV3-1 (or the pseudogene TRBV3-2) with TRBJ2-7; 10 bases agree with TRBD2. The CDR3 sequence is 15 residues long. Germline V gene data show CDR1 as LGHDT and CDR2 as YNNKEL (reference sequence). After removal of 4 bases from V and 4 bases from J, the junction contained 7 bases not matched to a gene. The CDR3 DNA reads TGTGCCAGCAGCCGGTCTAGCGGGAGTTGGTACGAGCAGTACTTC. It yields the protein CASSRSSGSWYEQYF.

The chain carries TRBV2 and TRBJ2-1; tentatively, D is TRBD2 (6 bases). V was cut by 5 bases and J by 0 bases, with 14 bases left in between. Germline V gene data show CDR1 as SNHLY and CDR2 as FYNNEI. CDR3 length equals 16 residues. The CDR3 DNA sequence: TGTGCCAGCAGTCCCCCAAACGGGAGCTCCTACAATGAGCAGTTCTTC. It yields the protein CASSPPNGSSYNEQFF.

This rearrangement joins TRBV19 to TRBJ1-5; tentatively, D is TRBD1 (5 bases). Trimming removed 5 bases from V and 0 bases from J, with 17 bases in between. CDR1 and CDR2 from the germline V gene are LNHDA and SQIVND (reference sequence). This CDR3 is 17 amino acids long. CDR3 region: CASSPNFLRVSNQPQHF. The CDR3 nucleotides are TGTGCCAGTAGTCCCAACTTTCTCAGGGTTAGCAATCAGCCCCAGCATTTT.